The sequence of this T cell receptor beta chain was determined in a study of regulatory T cells in long-lasting Graves disease. General study findings and limits: TRBV28, TRBJ1-2 and TRBJ2-5 were favored in persistent disease.

The time point was: persistent/refractory GD, antithyroid drugs over 5 years with positive TRAb. Extracted PBMC RNA gave rise to the TCR library. Diagnoses of Graves' disease were made by American Thyroid Association guidelines. To make TCR beta libraries, researchers used iRepertoire HTBI primers and Arm-PCR of CDR3 regions. TCRdb reanalysed the multiplex PCR reads using MiXCR and keeps one entry per CDR3 protein. The sample includes 350,000 to 450,000 distinct CDR3 sequences, less than 25% of them seen just once. This clonotype was seen only a few times. Antigen specificity is unknown. Trimming left V 6 bases short and J 0 bases short, with 14 bases between. CDR3 length: 16 residues.

This chain joins TRBV12-3 or TRBV12-4 and TRBJ2-2, with D perhaps matching TRBD2 (7 bases). The sequenced sample was peripheral blood mononuclear cells (PBMCs), obtained when the disease was refractory, from a patient treated with antithyroid drugs. The receptor comes from a female donor with Graves disease. In DNA, the CDR3 is TGTGCCAGCAGGGGGGGGGCAGGGACGAACACCGGGGAGCTGTTTTTT. Protein: CASRGGAGTNTGELFF.